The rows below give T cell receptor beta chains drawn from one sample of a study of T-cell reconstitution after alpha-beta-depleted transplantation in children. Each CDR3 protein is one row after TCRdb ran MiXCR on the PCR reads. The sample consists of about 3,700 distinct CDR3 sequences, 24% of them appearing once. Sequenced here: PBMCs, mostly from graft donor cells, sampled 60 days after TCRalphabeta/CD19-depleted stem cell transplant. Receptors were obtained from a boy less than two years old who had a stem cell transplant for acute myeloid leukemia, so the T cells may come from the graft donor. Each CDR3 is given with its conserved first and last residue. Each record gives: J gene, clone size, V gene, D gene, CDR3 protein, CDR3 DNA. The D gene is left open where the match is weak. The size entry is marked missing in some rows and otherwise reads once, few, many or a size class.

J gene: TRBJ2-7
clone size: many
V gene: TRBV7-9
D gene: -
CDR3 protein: CASSLRQSASDEQYF
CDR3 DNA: TGTGCCAGCAGCTTAAGGCAGTCCGCCAGTGACGAGCAGTACTTC

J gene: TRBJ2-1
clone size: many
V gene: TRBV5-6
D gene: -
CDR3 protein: CASSYKSGASYNEQFF
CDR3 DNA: TGTGCCAGCAGCTATAAAAGCGGAGCCTCCTACAATGAGCAGTTCTTC

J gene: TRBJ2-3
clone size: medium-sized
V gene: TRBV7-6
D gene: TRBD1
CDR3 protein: CASSVGQPPDTQYF
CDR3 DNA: TGTGCCAGCAGCGTGGGACAGCCACCAGATACGCAGTATTTT

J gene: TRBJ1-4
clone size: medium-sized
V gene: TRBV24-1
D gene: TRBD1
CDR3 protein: CATSDPRPGTDNEKLFF
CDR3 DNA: TGTGCCACCAGTGATCCCCGCCCCGGGACAGATAATGAAAAACTGTTTTTT

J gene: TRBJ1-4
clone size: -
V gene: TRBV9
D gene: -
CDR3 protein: CASSWKAMGEKLFF
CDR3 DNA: TGTGCCAGCAGCTGGAAGGCTATGGGTGAAAAACTGTTTTTT

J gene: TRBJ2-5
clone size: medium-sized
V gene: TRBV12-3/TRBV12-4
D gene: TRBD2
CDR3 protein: CASSMTGLARETQYF
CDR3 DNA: TGTGCCAGCAGCATGACGGGACTAGCGAGGGAGACCCAGTACTTC

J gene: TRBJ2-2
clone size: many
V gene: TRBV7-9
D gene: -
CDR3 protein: CASSSSLVITGELFF
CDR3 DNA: TGTGCCAGCAGCTCCAGCTTAGTCATCACCGGGGAGCTGTTTTTT

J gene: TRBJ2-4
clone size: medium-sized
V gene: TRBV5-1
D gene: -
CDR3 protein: CASSLDRPPTKNIQYF
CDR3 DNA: TGCGCCAGCAGCTTGGACCGACCACCAACCAAAAACATTCAGTACTTC

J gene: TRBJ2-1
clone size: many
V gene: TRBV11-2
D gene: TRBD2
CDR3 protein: CASSPDRGVYNEQFF
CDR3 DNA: TGTGCCAGCAGCCCGGACCGGGGGGTGTACAATGAGCAGTTCTTC

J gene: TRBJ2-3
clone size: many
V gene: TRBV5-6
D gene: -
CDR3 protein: CASSLLGVTSTDTQYF
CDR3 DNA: TGTGCCAGCAGCTTGCTGGGTGTAACTAGCACAGATACGCAGTATTTT

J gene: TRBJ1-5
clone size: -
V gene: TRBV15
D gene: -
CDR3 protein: CHVLGEHF
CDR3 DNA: TGTCATGTCTTGGGGGAGCATTTT

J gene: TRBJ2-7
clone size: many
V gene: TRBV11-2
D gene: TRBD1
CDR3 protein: CASSQGAGLIYEQYF
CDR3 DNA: TGTGCCAGCAGCCAGGGGGCGGGGTTGATCTACGAGCAGTACTTC

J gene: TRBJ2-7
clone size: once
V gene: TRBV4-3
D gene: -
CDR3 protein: CASSQDLGFEQYF
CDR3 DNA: TGCGCCAGCAGCCAAGATCTGGGGTTCGAGCAGTACTTC

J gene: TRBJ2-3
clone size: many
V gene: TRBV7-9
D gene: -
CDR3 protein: CASRVTTDTQYF
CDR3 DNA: TGTGCCAGCAGAGTAACCACAGATACGCAGTATTTT

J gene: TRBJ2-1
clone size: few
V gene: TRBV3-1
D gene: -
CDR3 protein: CASCQLHESSEQFF
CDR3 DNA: TGTGCCTCCTGCCAACTCCACGAAAGCAGTGAGCAGTTCTTC

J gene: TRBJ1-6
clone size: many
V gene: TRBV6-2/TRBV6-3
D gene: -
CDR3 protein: CATYRNGPLGSPLHF
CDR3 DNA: TGTGCCACCTACCGGAACGGCCCCCTCGGGTCACCCCTCCACTTT

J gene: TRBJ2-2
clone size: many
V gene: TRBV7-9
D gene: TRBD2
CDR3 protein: CASTGGSTGELFF
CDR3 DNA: TGTGCCAGCACCGGGGGGAGCACCGGGGAGCTGTTTTTT

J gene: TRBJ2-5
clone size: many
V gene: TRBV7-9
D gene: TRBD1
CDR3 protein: CASSPRDRRETQYF
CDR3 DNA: TGTGCCAGCAGCCCCCGGGACAGGCGGGAGACCCAGTACTTC

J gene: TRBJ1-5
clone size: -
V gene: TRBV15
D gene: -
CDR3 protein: CHLLGEHF
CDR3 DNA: TGTCACCTCTTGGGGGAGCATTTT

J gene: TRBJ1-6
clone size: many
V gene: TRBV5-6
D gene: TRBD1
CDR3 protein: CASSLVGRQGGSPLHF
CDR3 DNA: TGTGCCAGCAGCTTGGTGGGGAGACAGGGAGGGTCACCCCTCCACTTT

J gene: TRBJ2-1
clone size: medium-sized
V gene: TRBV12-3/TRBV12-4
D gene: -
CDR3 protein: CASTPGLGITIDEQFF
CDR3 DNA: TGTGCCAGCACCCCAGGGCTGGGGATTACAATAGATGAGCAGTTCTTC

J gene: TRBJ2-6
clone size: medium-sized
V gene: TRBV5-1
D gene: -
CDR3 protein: CASSLSRTGGANVLTF
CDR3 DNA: TGCGCCAGCAGCTTGAGCAGGACTGGCGGGGCCAACGTCCTGACTTTC

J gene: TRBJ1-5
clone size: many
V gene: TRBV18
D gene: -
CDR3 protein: CASSPRAGGQPQHF
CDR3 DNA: TGTGCCAGCTCCCCACGGGCAGGTGGGCAGCCCCAGCATTTT

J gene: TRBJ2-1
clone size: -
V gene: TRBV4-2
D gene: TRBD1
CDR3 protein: CAMGPGPRDRVQGTYNEQFF
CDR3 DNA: TGTGCCATGGGCCCGGGGCCCCGGGACAGGGTACAGGGGACCTACAATGAGCAGTTCTTC

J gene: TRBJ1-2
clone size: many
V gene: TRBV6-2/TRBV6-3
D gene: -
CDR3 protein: CASRWSYGYTF
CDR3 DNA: TGTGCCAGCAGATGGAGCTATGGCTACACCTTC

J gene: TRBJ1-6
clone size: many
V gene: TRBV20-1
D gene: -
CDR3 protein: CSATYTRGNSPLHF
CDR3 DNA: TGCAGTGCTACCTACACGAGGGGCAATTCACCCCTCCACTTT

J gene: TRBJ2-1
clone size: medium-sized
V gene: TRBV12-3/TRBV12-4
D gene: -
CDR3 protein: CASSLGEWTYNEQFF
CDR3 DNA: TGTGCCAGCAGTTTGGGGGAATGGACCTACAATGAGCAGTTCTTC

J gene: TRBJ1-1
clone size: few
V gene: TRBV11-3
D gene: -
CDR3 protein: CASSLDREAFF
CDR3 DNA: TGTGCCAGCAGTCTCGACAGGGAAGCTTTCTTT

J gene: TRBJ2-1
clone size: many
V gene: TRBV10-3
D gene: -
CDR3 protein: CAISAGDEQFF
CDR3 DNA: TGTGCCATCAGTGCAGGGGATGAGCAGTTCTTC

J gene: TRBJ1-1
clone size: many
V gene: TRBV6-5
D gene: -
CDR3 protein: CASSYPGGTEDFF
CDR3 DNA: TGTGCCAGCAGTTACCCGGGCGGCACTGAAGATTTCTTT

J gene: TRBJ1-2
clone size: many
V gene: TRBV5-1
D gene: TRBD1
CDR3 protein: CASSWGTGGFYGYTF
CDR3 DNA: TGCGCCAGCAGCTGGGGGACAGGGGGGTTCTATGGCTACACCTTC